This TCR beta chain was retrieved from a study of post-analysis software for immune sequencing data. Study-level findings and limits: Patients with multiple sclerosis recorded significantly lower normalized Chao1 diversity than controls, the study found. Relative to controls, patients had five TRBV segments at higher frequency, with TRBV5-6, TRBV5-1 and TRBV20-1 among these.

Unique molecular identifiers were present in the TCR beta cDNA libraries. T cells numbering roughly 1 to 10 million yielded a few hundred thousand cDNA molecules. From the PCR reads, TCRdb called clonotypes with MiXCR, one entry per CDR3 protein. The table lists a few hundred thousand distinct CDR3 sequences, about 40% of them singletons. The CDR3 loop spans 14 amino acids. Points on this clonotype: Its antigen is currently unknown.

This sequence joins TRBV12-3 or TRBV12-4 and TRBJ2-7, with D perhaps matching TRBD2 (6 bases). The J call may not be correct, given that the DNA end is closer to TRBJ2-5. Sequences were obtained from blood. This TCR was recovered from a girl aged 5-17 years with multiple sclerosis. CDR3 loop: CASRGSGGRETQYF. The CDR3 DNA follows: TGTGCCAGCAGAGGTAGCGGCGGTCGAGAGACCCAGTACTTC.